This T cell receptor (beta chain) is drawn from a study of CD8 T cells in ankylosing spondylitis. Study-level findings and limits: It appeared that ankylosing spondylitis blood was characterized by a TCR beta motif of several highly homologous variants. Reactive arthritis synovial fluid and blood previously showed some of these motif variants. Reportedly, matched ankylosing spondylitis synovial fluid was significantly enriched for disease-linked clones.

From germline, CDR1 is SGHVS and CDR2 FQNEAQ. The trim removed 4 bases at V and 9 bases at J, leaving 8 bases unmatched. This CDR3 is built from 15 residues. Each TCR beta library was made by quantitative 5'-RACE that incorporated molecular barcodes. TCRdb re-called the 5' RACE reads with MiXCR, one entry per CDR3 protein. The sample contains about 220,000 distinct CDR3 sequences, about 11% of which appear only once. There are many counts of this clonotype. What it binds is unknown. The clonotype originates from a male donor with ankylosing spondylitis or in good health (not recorded which). Sequencing was carried out using blood, either unsorted or a sorted T cell fraction (not recorded which). V usage is TRBV7-8 and J usage is TRBJ1-6; TRBD1 agrees at 8 bases. The CDR3 loop reads CASSYLTGASSPLHF. The DNA for the CDR3 is TGTGCCAGCAGCTACCTGACAGGGGCGAGTTCACCCCTCCACTTT. The full variable domain, in which reference TRBV7-8 and TRBJ1-6 provide the parts outside the CDR3, is GAGVSQSPRYKVAKRGQDVALRCDPISGHVSLFWYQQALGQGPEFLTYFQNEAQLDKSGLPSDRFFAERPEGSVSTLKIQRTQQEDSAVYLCASSYLTGASSPLHFGNGTRLTVT.